Listed below are T cell receptor beta chains from one sample, sequenced in a study of blood T cell repertoires in COVID-19. Generated by immunoSEQ multiplex PCR, the TCRdb table keeps only in-frame clones and is missing some. The data hold roughly 250,000 clones, with more than 60% observed a single time. Sequenced material: peripheral blood. The receptors were gathered from a woman aged 40-49 years with active or convalescent COVID-19. Both conserved end residues are part of each CDR3. The order of the fields is V gene, J gene, D gene, clone size, CDR3 protein, CDR3 DNA. A D gene is named only where the DNA matches it firmly. Not all rows give a size; the values are once, few, many and, for expanded clones, a class.

v_call: TRBV12-3/TRBV12-4
j_call: TRBJ1-4
d_call: -
clone_size: -
cdr3_aa: CASSLGTPEKLFF
cdr3_nt: TGTGCCAGCAGTTTAGGTACACCTGAAAAACTGTTTTTT

v_call: TRBV7-6
j_call: TRBJ1-1
d_call: TRBD1
clone_size: -
cdr3_aa: CASRPRTGGRGTEAFF
cdr3_nt: TGTGCCAGCAGACCAAGGACAGGGGGCAGAGGCACTGAAGCTTTCTTT

v_call: TRBV18
j_call: TRBJ1-2
d_call: -
clone_size: -
cdr3_aa: CASSPFETAPNGYTF
cdr3_nt: TGTGCCAGCTCACCATTTGAGACAGCCCCTAATGGCTACACCTTC

v_call: TRBV3-1/TRBV3-2
j_call: TRBJ1-2
d_call: TRBD1
clone_size: -
cdr3_aa: CASSQGTGYFYGYTF
cdr3_nt: TGTGCCAGCAGCCAAGGGACAGGGTATTTCTATGGCTACACCTTC

v_call: TRBV27
j_call: TRBJ1-3
d_call: -
clone_size: -
cdr3_aa: CASSLMAGTGNTIYF
cdr3_nt: TGTGCCAGCAGTTTAATGGCGGGAACTGGAAACACCATATATTTT

v_call: TRBV7-2
j_call: TRBJ1-2
d_call: TRBD1
clone_size: -
cdr3_aa: CASSPTGNYGYTF
cdr3_nt: TGTGCCAGCAGCCCGACAGGGAACTATGGCTACACCTTC

v_call: TRBV7-2
j_call: TRBJ2-3
d_call: -
clone_size: -
cdr3_aa: CASSLIVGAGTDTQYF
cdr3_nt: TGTGCCAGCAGCTTAATCGTGGGGGCCGGCACAGATACGCAGTATTTT

v_call: TRBV18
j_call: TRBJ1-5
d_call: -
clone_size: -
cdr3_aa: CASSGGTGQPQHF
cdr3_nt: TGTGCCAGCTCAGGGGGGACGGGTCAGCCCCAGCATTTT

v_call: TRBV27
j_call: TRBJ2-7
d_call: -
clone_size: -
cdr3_aa: CASSSNGRVSEQYF
cdr3_nt: TGTGCCAGCAGTTCAAATGGCAGGGTCTCCGAGCAGTACTTC

v_call: TRBV11-2
j_call: TRBJ2-7
d_call: -
clone_size: -
cdr3_aa: CASSSPRTAYEQYF
cdr3_nt: TGTGCCAGCAGCTCGCCCCGGACAGCCTACGAGCAGTACTTC

v_call: TRBV3-1/TRBV3-2
j_call: TRBJ1-4
d_call: -
clone_size: few
cdr3_aa: CASSQVGATNEKLFF
cdr3_nt: TGTGCCAGCAGCCAAGTTGGAGCAACTAATGAAAAACTGTTTTTT

v_call: TRBV3-1/TRBV3-2
j_call: TRBJ2-7
d_call: TRBD2
clone_size: few
cdr3_aa: CASSQDWGLAPYEQYF
cdr3_nt: TGTGCCAGCAGCCAAGATTGGGGACTAGCGCCCTACGAGCAGTACTTC

v_call: TRBV6-5
j_call: TRBJ1-5
d_call: -
clone_size: -
cdr3_aa: CASSYGPNQPQHF
cdr3_nt: TGTGCCAGCAGTTACGGGCCGAATCAGCCCCAGCATTTT

v_call: TRBV6-2/TRBV6-3
j_call: TRBJ1-2
d_call: -
clone_size: -
cdr3_aa: CASSPARNGYGYTF
cdr3_nt: TGTGCCAGCAGTCCCGCCCGCAACGGCTATGGCTACACCTTC

v_call: TRBV12-3/TRBV12-4
j_call: TRBJ1-1
d_call: -
clone_size: -
cdr3_aa: CASSLRTEAFF
cdr3_nt: TGTGCCAGCAGTTTACGGACTGAAGCTTTCTTT

v_call: TRBV5-1
j_call: TRBJ2-7
d_call: -
clone_size: -
cdr3_aa: CASSLGTQPRQYF
cdr3_nt: TGCGCCAGCAGCTTGGGGACTCAGCCTAGGCAGTACTTC

v_call: TRBV3-1/TRBV3-2
j_call: TRBJ1-1
d_call: -
clone_size: -
cdr3_aa: CASSQVRGTEAFF
cdr3_nt: TGTGCCAGCAGCCAAGTACGAGGCACTGAAGCTTTCTTT

v_call: TRBV6-5
j_call: TRBJ1-2
d_call: -
clone_size: once
cdr3_aa: CASSPGRLRREGYTF
cdr3_nt: TGTGCCAGCAGCCCCGGGCGCCTCCGGAGGGAAGGCTACACCTTC

v_call: TRBV7-2
j_call: TRBJ1-5
d_call: -
clone_size: -
cdr3_aa: CASSLGQGNSNQPQHF
cdr3_nt: TGTGCCAGCAGCTTAGGGCAGGGAAACAGCAATCAGCCCCAGCATTTT

v_call: TRBV6-5
j_call: TRBJ2-7
d_call: TRBD1
clone_size: -
cdr3_aa: CASSYGQGTYEQYF
cdr3_nt: TGTGCCAGCAGTTACGGACAGGGAACCTACGAGCAGTACTTC

v_call: TRBV7-8
j_call: TRBJ1-5
d_call: TRBD1
clone_size: -
cdr3_aa: CASSKWGQYSNQPQHF
cdr3_nt: TGTGCCAGCAGCAAATGGGGACAGTATAGCAATCAGCCCCAGCATTTT

v_call: TRBV13
j_call: TRBJ1-1
d_call: -
clone_size: -
cdr3_aa: CASSFSGGTEAFF
cdr3_nt: TGTGCCAGCAGCTTCTCCGGGGGTACTGAAGCTTTCTTT

v_call: TRBV10-3
j_call: TRBJ1-2
d_call: -
clone_size: -
cdr3_aa: CAITPGHASYGYTF
cdr3_nt: TGTGCCATCACCCCGGGACACGCGAGCTATGGCTACACCTTC

v_call: TRBV6-1
j_call: TRBJ1-6
d_call: -
clone_size: few
cdr3_aa: CASSDRDVDNSPLHF
cdr3_nt: TGTGCCAGCAGTGACCGGGATGTAGATAATTCACCCCTCCACTTT